These 6 T cell receptor beta chains were sequenced from one sample in a study of CD8 T cells in Susac syndrome. When the RNA was reverse transcribed, random hexamers were used with an input of about 0.45 to 1 ug. TCRdb analysed the immunoSEQ multiplex PCR reads with MiXCR anew, one entry per CDR3 protein. The sample lists some 200,000 distinct CDR3 sequences, approximately 95% occurring once. Sequencing used CD4+ T cells from PBMCs. The receptors were gathered from a human donor with Susac syndrome.

This clonotype was seen just once. The chain links TRBV23-1 to TRBJ2-1; D is tentatively TRBD1 or TRBD2 (5 bases each). TRBV23-1 is noted as an ORF with a role that remains uncertain. The V end lost 7 bases, the J end lost 0 bases, and 13 bases lay between the germline ends. The CDR3 sequence is 15 residues long. The CDR3 DNA sequence: TGCGCCAGCATGGGACCCCCCAGCTCCTACAATGAGCAGTTCTTC. Translation gives CASMGPPSSYNEQFF.

A note on this clonotype: A read error may produce the germline difference seen at one junction end. V usage is TRBV6-1 and J usage is TRBJ2-7, with a possible D match to TRBD2 (6 bases). The CDR3 length is 12 residues. Germline V gene lookup returns CDR1 MNHNS and CDR2 SASEGT. CDR3 DNA sequence: TGTGCCAGCAAGGAGGCCGGGACTCCTAAGGACTTC. This translates into CASKEAGTPKDF.

V gene TRBV9 combines with J gene TRBJ1-1; tentatively, D is TRBD1 (5 bases). V was pared by 4 bases and J by 9 bases, with 19 bases between. This CDR3 has 14 residues. Germline V lookup: CDR1 SGDLS, CDR2 YYNGEE. CDR3 DNA: TGTGCCAGCAGCCCACAAAGGGGAGTTGGGCAAGCTTTCTTT. Its protein product is CASSPQRGVGQAFF.

The chain uses TRBV29-1 and TRBJ1-1; weak D call: TRBD1 (6 bases). Trimming removed 4 bases at V and 1 base at J, with 10 bases between. The CDR3 is made up of 13 amino acids. Germline CDR1 and CDR2: SQVTM and ANQGSEA. The CDR3 coding sequence is TGCAGCGTTGTGGTGACAGGGAACACTGAAGCTTTCTTT. This codes for CSVVVTGNTEAFF.

This chain connects TRBV7-2 to TRBJ1-2, with TRBD1 as a possible D gene (6 bases). Germline V gene data show CDR1 as SGHTA and CDR2 as FQGNSA. V lost 5 bases and J lost 8, with 15 bases in between. This CDR3 region has 13 residues. CDR3 sequence (DNA): TGTGCCAGCAGCCCTACAGGGAGCGAGGGCTACACCTTC. It translates to CASSPTGSEGYTF.

V gene TRBV9 combines with J gene TRBJ1-3; D uncertain. V was shortened by 3 bases and J by 1 base, with 14 bases between the two germline ends. In germline, CDR1 is SGDLS, CDR2 YYNGEE. The CDR3 extends over 16 amino acids. This CDR3 reads CASSAPTAKSGNTIYF. CDR3 DNA sequence: TGTGCCAGCAGCGCACCGACGGCGAAATCTGGAAACACCATATATTTT.